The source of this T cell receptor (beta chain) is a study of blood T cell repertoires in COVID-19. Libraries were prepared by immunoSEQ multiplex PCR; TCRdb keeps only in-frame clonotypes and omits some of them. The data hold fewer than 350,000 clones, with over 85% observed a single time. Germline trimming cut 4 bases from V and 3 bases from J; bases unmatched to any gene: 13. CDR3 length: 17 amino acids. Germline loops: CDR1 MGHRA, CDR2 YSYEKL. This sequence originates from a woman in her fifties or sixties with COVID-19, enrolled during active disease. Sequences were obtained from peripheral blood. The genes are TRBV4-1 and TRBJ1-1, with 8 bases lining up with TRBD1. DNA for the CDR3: TGCGCCAGCAGCCCCCTTGGCAGGGGGCTTTGGGACACTGAAGCTTTCTTT. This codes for CASSPLGRGLWDTEAFF.